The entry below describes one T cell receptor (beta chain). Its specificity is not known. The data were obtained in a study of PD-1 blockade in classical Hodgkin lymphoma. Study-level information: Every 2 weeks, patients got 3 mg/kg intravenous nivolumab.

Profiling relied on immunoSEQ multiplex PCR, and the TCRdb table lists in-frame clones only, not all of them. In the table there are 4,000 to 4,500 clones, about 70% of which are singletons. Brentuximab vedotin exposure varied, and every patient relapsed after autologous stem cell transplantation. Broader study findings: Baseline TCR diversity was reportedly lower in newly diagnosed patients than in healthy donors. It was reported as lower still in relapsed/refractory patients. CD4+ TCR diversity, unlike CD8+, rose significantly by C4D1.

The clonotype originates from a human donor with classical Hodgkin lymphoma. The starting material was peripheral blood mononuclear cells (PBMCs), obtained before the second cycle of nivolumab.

CDR3 sequence: CAWSDTGELFF. CDR3 DNA sequence: TGTGCCTGGAGTGACACCGGGGAGCTGTTTTTT. This rearrangement joins TRBV30 to TRBJ2-2; D remains ambiguous. This CDR3 contains 11 residues. Germline V lookup: CDR1 GTSNPN, CDR2 SVGIG (reference sequence). The ends were cut back, 1 base at V and 3 bases at J, with 0 bases in the middle.